This TCR beta chain was captured by sequencing in a study of identical twins. Findings of the study overall: Out-of-frame TCR alpha sharing observed in monozygotic twins exceeded model estimates. Out-of-frame alpha sequences common to twins were enriched for low generation probability. Abundant beta clonotypes from cord blood bore fewer insertions; memory repertoires lacked this pattern.

J was trimmed by 6 bases and V by 1 base; bases with no gene match: 4. Germline CDR1 and CDR2: DFQATT and SNEGSKA (reference sequence). The CDR3 totals 14 residues. cDNA carried unique molecular identifiers, and a universal primer site was added by template switching. Using its own MiXCR run on the 5' RACE reads, TCRdb lists one record per CDR3 protein. The table includes 1.5 million or so distinct CDR3 sequences, about 32% detected once. This clonotype was seen only a few times. Antigen: not known. The source of this sequence is a newborn girl in good health. Sequencing was performed on cord blood. This chain links TRBV20-1 with TRBJ1-5; 9 bases align to TRBD1. CDR3 nucleotide sequence: TGCAGTGCTAGAGTGGGACAGGGCAGTCAGCCCCAGCATTTT. This gives the protein CSARVGQGSQPQHF.